These T cell receptor beta chains were read from a single sample in a study of CD8 T cells in Susac syndrome. TCRdb ran MiXCR on the immunoSEQ multiplex PCR reads and lists one entry per CDR3 protein. The sample carries about 140,000 distinct CDR3 sequences, about 94% recorded once. Sequencing was carried out using CD8+ T cells from PBMCs. The source of these receptors is a human donor in good health. The CDR3 runs from the conserved cysteine through the conserved F or W. The order of the fields is J gene, V gene, D gene, clone size, CDR3 protein, CDR3 DNA. D genes are given only for firm matches. Clone size is given for some rows only: seen once, a few or many times, or a class if the clone is expanded.

TRBJ1-5	TRBV7-2	TRBD1	NA	CASSLGTGTNQPQHF	TGTGCCAGCAGCTTAGGGACAGGTACCAATCAGCCCCAGCATTTT
TRBJ2-1	TRBV27	TRBD2	NA	CASSPGSGGYNEQFF	TGTGCCAGCAGTCCCGGTAGCGGGGGCTACAATGAGCAGTTCTTC
TRBJ2-7	TRBV7-6	TRBD2	NA	CASSSIAGTNSYEQYF	TGTGCCAGCAGCTCCATCGCCGGGACTAACTCCTACGAGCAGTACTTC
TRBJ2-3	TRBV7-9	NA	NA	CASSLVVSSDTQYF	TGTGCCAGCAGCTTAGTGGTCTCTTCAGACACGCAGTATTTT
TRBJ2-1	TRBV29-1	TRBD1	once	CSEMDREHQNEQFF	TGCAGCGAGATGGACAGGGAACACCAAAATGAGCAGTTCTTC
TRBJ2-7	TRBV27	NA	NA	CASSSTPGGPYEQYF	TGTGCCAGCAGTTCTACCCCCGGGGGACCCTACGAGCAGTACTTC
TRBJ2-7	TRBV3-1	NA	NA	CASSQDLIPYEQYF	TGTGCCAGCAGCCAAGACCTAATCCCCTACGAGCAGTACTTC
TRBJ2-2	TRBV30	TRBD2	NA	CAWSTGTSLNTGELFF	TGTGCCTGGAGTACCGGGACTAGCCTGAACACCGGGGAGCTGTTTTTT
TRBJ2-7	TRBV28	TRBD1	NA	CASSLYSAGGSEQYF	TGTGCCAGCAGTTTATACTCCGCAGGGGGCAGCGAGCAGTACTTC
TRBJ2-7	TRBV7-2	TRBD2	NA	CASSPSVSGNYEQYF	TGTGCCAGCAGCCCGTCGGTTAGCGGGAACTACGAGCAGTACTTC
TRBJ2-1	TRBV9	NA	NA	CASSVAMDPDNEQFF	TGTGCCAGCAGCGTAGCTATGGACCCCGACAATGAGCAGTTCTTC
TRBJ2-7	TRBV9	NA	NA	CASSDSISYEQYF	TGTGCCAGCAGTGACAGTATCTCCTACGAGCAGTACTTC
TRBJ2-7	TRBV27	TRBD1	NA	CASSPGTGDFSSYEQYF	TGTGCCAGCAGCCCCGGGACAGGGGACTTTAGCTCCTACGAGCAGTACTTC
TRBJ2-1	TRBV7-2	TRBD1	NA	CASSRRPIGTGSYNEQFF	TGTGCCAGCAGCCGACGTCCTATTGGGACAGGAAGCTACAATGAGCAGTTCTTC
TRBJ2-1	TRBV14	NA	NA	CASSQGAKSSYNEQFF	TGTGCCAGCAGCCAGGGGGCCAAGAGCTCCTACAATGAGCAGTTCTTC
TRBJ2-1	TRBV11-2	TRBD2	NA	CASSLFTSGPYNEQFF	TGTGCCAGCAGCTTATTCACTAGCGGGCCCTACAATGAGCAGTTCTTC
TRBJ2-5	TRBV24-1	NA	NA	CATSELQGSQETQYF	TGTGCCACCAGTGAGCTACAGGGTTCCCAAGAGACCCAGTACTTC
TRBJ2-7	TRBV9	NA	NA	CASSVSYSSYEQYF	TGTGCCAGCAGCGTAAGTTATAGCTCCTACGAGCAGTACTTC
TRBJ2-1	TRBV7-9	NA	NA	CASSLVDVFEQFF	TGTGCCAGCAGCTTAGTAGATGTATTCGAGCAGTTCTTC
TRBJ2-2	TRBV3-1	TRBD2	NA	CASSQAGLAANTGELFF	TGTGCCAGCAGCCAAGCGGGGCTAGCGGCGAACACCGGGGAGCTGTTTTTT
TRBJ2-5	TRBV24-1	NA	NA	CATSDLVQSPQYF	TGTGCCACCAGTGATCTTGTTCAGTCCCCCCAGTACTTC
TRBJ2-7	TRBV20-1	TRBD2	NA	CSARPPGSGLGDYEQYF	TGCAGTGCTAGACCGCCGGGGTCGGGACTAGGCGACTACGAGCAGTACTTC
TRBJ2-1	TRBV27	TRBD2	few	CATSGTSGYNEQFF	TGTGCTACCTCCGGGACTAGCGGATACAATGAGCAGTTCTTC
TRBJ2-1	TRBV27	NA	NA	CASSWAPKFYNEQFF	TGTGCCAGCAGTTGGGCCCCTAAATTCTACAATGAGCAGTTCTTC
TRBJ1-5	TRBV18	NA	NA	CASSPWGENQPQHF	TGTGCCAGCTCACCATGGGGGGAAAATCAGCCCCAGCATTTT
TRBJ2-7	TRBV15	TRBD1	NA	CATSSGTGYYEQYF	TGTGCCACCAGCAGCGGGACAGGGTACTACGAGCAGTACTTC
TRBJ2-6	TRBV13	TRBD2	NA	CASSLWLAGAGANVLTF	TGTGCCAGCAGCTTGTGGCTAGCGGGGGCTGGGGCCAACGTCCTGACTTTC
TRBJ2-3	TRBV6-2/TRBV6-3	TRBD2	NA	CASSYRPESGIYADTQYF	TGTGCCAGCAGTTACCGCCCGGAGAGCGGGATTTATGCAGATACGCAGTATTTT
TRBJ2-1	TRBV27	NA	NA	CASSPPEAYNEQFF	TGTGCCAGCAGTCCTCCGGAGGCCTACAATGAGCAGTTCTTC
TRBJ1-2	TRBV5-4	NA	NA	CASSLGGGNGYTF	TGTGCCAGCAGCCTAGGTGGAGGGAATGGCTACACCTTC
TRBJ2-7	TRBV13	TRBD1	few	CASSLLQGSGYYEQYF	TGTGCCAGCAGTCTTCTACAGGGGTCGGGGTACTACGAGCAGTACTTC
TRBJ1-5	TRBV27	TRBD1	NA	CASRHGTGNQPQHF	TGTGCCAGCAGACATGGGACAGGGAATCAGCCCCAGCATTTT
TRBJ2-3	TRBV27	TRBD1	NA	CAAGTGRNTDTQYF	TGTGCCGCTGGGACAGGTCGTAACACAGATACGCAGTATTTT
TRBJ2-1	TRBV29-1	TRBD1	NA	CSVETGGSGNEQFF	TGCAGCGTTGAAACAGGGGGCTCGGGGAATGAGCAGTTCTTC
TRBJ2-7	TRBV7-6	TRBD1	NA	CASSLWTGEGGEQYF	TGTGCCAGCAGCTTATGGACAGGGGAAGGTGGGGAGCAGTACTTC
TRBJ2-1	TRBV7-9	NA	once	CASSSGTNPFDNEQFF	TGTGCCAGCAGCTCCGGGACCAACCCTTTCGACAATGAGCAGTTCTTC
TRBJ2-7	TRBV5-4	NA	many	CASSLAYEQYF	TGTGCCAGCAGCTTGGCCTACGAGCAGTACTTC
TRBJ1-4	TRBV30	TRBD1	NA	CAWSVGTGAPTNEKLFF	TGTGCCTGGAGTGTCGGGACAGGGGCTCCCACTAATGAAAAACTGTTTTTT
TRBJ2-7	TRBV3-1	NA	NA	CASSQIMSSYEQYF	TGTGCCAGCAGCCAAATTATGAGCTCCTACGAGCAGTACTTC
TRBJ2-7	TRBV27	TRBD1	many	CASSPGQGYEQYF	TGTGCCAGCAGTCCGGGACAGGGCTACGAGCAGTACTTC
TRBJ2-2	TRBV19	NA	NA	CASSLREVTGELFF	TGTGCCAGTAGTTTGCGGGAAGTCACCGGGGAGCTGTTTTTT
TRBJ2-5	TRBV6-5	NA	NA	CATTQETQYF	TGTGCCACCACACAAGAGACCCAGTACTTC
TRBJ2-7	TRBV28	NA	NA	CASTPPGGVGEQYF	TGTGCCAGCACCCCTCCCGGGGGCGTCGGGGAGCAGTACTTC
TRBJ1-2	TRBV25-1	NA	NA	CASQGSEYTF	TGTGCCAGCCAGGGATCGGAGTACACCTTC
TRBJ2-7	TRBV19	TRBD1	once	CASSPGQGGTYEQYF	TGTGCCAGTAGTCCGGGACAGGGGGGGACCTACGAGCAGTACTTC
TRBJ2-7	TRBV9	NA	NA	CASSVGGVGEQYF	TGTGCCAGCAGCGTAGGCGGGGTAGGCGAGCAGTACTTC
TRBJ2-2	TRBV29-1	TRBD1	NA	CSVEVTGTDTGELFF	TGCAGCGTTGAAGTAACGGGGACAGACACCGGGGAGCTGTTTTTT
TRBJ1-2	TRBV13	NA	NA	CASSLEGRDGYTF	TGTGCCAGCAGCTTAGAGGGGAGGGATGGCTACACCTTC